This is a list of T cell receptor beta chains from one sample in a study of PD-1 blockade in classical Hodgkin lymphoma. Generated by immunoSEQ multiplex PCR, the TCRdb table keeps only in-frame clones and is missing some. The table lists some 39,000 clones, 88% of them singletons. The sequencing used peripheral blood mononuclear cells (PBMCs), collected at baseline. Receptor source: a human donor with classical Hodgkin lymphoma. Each CDR3 is given with its conserved first and last residue. D genes are given only for firm matches. Only part of the rows carry a size: once, few, many, or a class if the clone is expanded.

cdr3_aa cdr3_nt j_call v_call clone_size d_call
CASSLGMGAGANVLTF TGTGCCAGCAGCTTAGGGATGGGGGCTGGGGCCAACGTCCTGACTTTC TRBJ2-6 TRBV11-3 NA NA
CASSLGGVGTEAFF TGCGCCAGCAGCTTGGGAGGGGTCGGAACTGAAGCTTTCTTT TRBJ1-1 TRBV5-1 once NA
CASSVGLAGARSSYNEQFF TGTGCCAGCAGCGTAGGACTAGCGGGGGCCAGGAGCTCCTACAATGAGCAGTTCTTC TRBJ2-1 TRBV9 NA TRBD2
CASSFRTGWAGELFF TGTGCCAGCAGCTTCCGGACAGGTTGGGCCGGGGAGCTGTTTTTT TRBJ2-2 TRBV7-9 NA TRBD1
CASSWGQGAVWYF NA TRBJ2-7 TRBV5-8 NA NA
CASSVASGSGSGELFF TGTGCCAGCAGCGTAGCAAGCGGGAGTGGTTCCGGGGAGCTGTTTTTT TRBJ2-2 TRBV9 NA TRBD2
CASSYTGDYNEQFF TGCGCCAGCAGCTATACAGGGGATTACAATGAGCAGTTCTTC TRBJ2-1 TRBV4-3 NA TRBD1
CSARSERREVF TGCAGTGCTAGGAGTGAGAGGAGGGAGGTATTT TRBJ2-3 TRBV20-1 NA NA
CASSLHRPNTGELFF TGCGCCAGCAGCTTGCACCGTCCTAACACCGGGGAGCTGTTTTTT TRBJ2-2 TRBV5-1 NA NA
CASSVTPAEAFF TGTGCCAGCAGTGTGACCCCAGCTGAAGCTTTCTTT TRBJ1-1 TRBV28 NA NA
CASSRTGQPYEQYF TGTGCCAGTAGCCGGACAGGGCAACCCTACGAGCAGTACTTC TRBJ2-7 TRBV19 once TRBD1
CASGGQGHQPQHF TGTGCCAGCGGGGGACAGGGACATCAGCCCCAGCATTTT TRBJ1-5 TRBV2 NA TRBD1
CASSLAKGREQYF TGTGCCAGCAGTTTAGCAAAGGGGCGGGAGCAGTACTTC TRBJ2-7 TRBV27 NA NA
CASSVTGQGKTEAFF TGTGCCAGCAGCGTTACGGGACAGGGCAAAACTGAAGCTTTCTTT TRBJ1-1 TRBV9 NA TRBD1
CASRGGGDGHGNTEAFF TGTGCCAGTCGTGGGGGTGGGGACGGACACGGGAACACTGAAGCTTTCTTT TRBJ1-1 TRBV19 NA NA
CSVEIPGGSYGYTF TGCAGCGTTGAGATTCCGGGGGGAAGCTATGGCTACACCTTC TRBJ1-2 TRBV29-1 NA NA
CASSLDLREPLNEQFF TGTGCCAGCAGCTTGGATCTACGCGAACCCCTGAATGAGCAGTTCTTC TRBJ2-1 TRBV5-4 once NA
CASSQAGTGGGETQYF TGTGCCAGCAGCCAAGCCGGGACAGGGGGCGGTGAGACCCAGTACTTC TRBJ2-5 TRBV14 NA TRBD1
CATSRDLASKGTDTQYF TGTGCCACCAGCAGAGATTTGGCTAGTAAGGGCACAGATACGCAGTATTTT TRBJ2-3 TRBV15 NA NA
CASSEAETAYYGYTF TGTGCCAGCAGTGAAGCGGAGACAGCCTACTATGGCTACACCTTC TRBJ1-2 TRBV2 NA NA
CASSKDPTRGGELFF TGCGCCAGCAGCAAAGACCCGACAAGGGGCGGGGAGCTGTTTTTT TRBJ2-2 TRBV5-1 NA NA
CASSPSQGGPRTVGEKLFF TGCGCCAGCAGCCCGTCGCAGGGGGGACCCCGCACTGTTGGTGAAAAACTGTTTTTT TRBJ1-4 TRBV5-1 NA TRBD1
CASSAPLAGGQDEQFF TGTGCCAGCAGCGCCCCTCTAGCGGGGGGGCAGGATGAGCAGTTCTTC TRBJ2-1 TRBV9 NA TRBD2
CASSLDGLANYGYTF TGTGCCAGCAGCTTAGATGGGTTAGCAAACTATGGCTACACCTTC TRBJ1-2 TRBV7-8 NA NA
CASSRPGQGKTQYF TGTGCCAGCAGTAGACCGGGACAGGGGAAGACCCAGTACTTC TRBJ2-5 TRBV28 NA TRBD1
CSARDRQGEYF TGCAGTGCTAGAGATAGGCAGGGAGAGTACTTC TRBJ2-5 TRBV20-1 NA NA
CASSLRLDTEAFF TGTGCCAGCAGTTTAAGGTTAGACACTGAAGCTTTCTTT TRBJ1-1 TRBV28 NA NA
CASSVRTLEKLFF TGTGCCAGCAGTGTCCGGACATTAGAAAAACTGTTTTTT TRBJ1-4 TRBV6-1 NA NA
CASSLGIYEQYF TGTGCCAGCAGCCTAGGGATCTACGAGCAGTACTTC TRBJ2-7 TRBV28 NA NA
CASSLAYEQYF TGTGCCAGCAGCTTGGCCTACGAGCAGTACTTC TRBJ2-7 TRBV5-6 NA NA
CASSPAVAGGTQYF TGTGCCAGCAGCCCCGCGGTAGCGGGGGGAACGCAGTATTTT TRBJ2-3 TRBV7-3 NA TRBD2